These 3 T cell receptor beta chains originate from one sample sequenced in a study of blood T cell repertoires in COVID-19. Method: immunoSEQ multiplex PCR; TCRdb's copy keeps in-frame clones and lacks some. The sample carries 280,000 or so clones, roughly 87% recorded once. The specimen sequenced was peripheral blood. These TCRs come from a human donor in a cohort sampled during active COVID-19.

V gene TRBV3-1 (or the pseudogene TRBV3-2) combines with J gene TRBJ2-2; D is uncertain. The length of the CDR3 is 15 residues. The V end lost 4 bases, the J end lost 3 bases, and 12 bases lay between the germline ends. Germline-derived CDR1 and CDR2 are LGHDT and YNNKEL (reference sequence). CDR3 bases: TGTGCCAGCAGCCCTCTCCCCCTCTACACCGGGGAGCTGTTTTTT. It codes for CASSPLPLYTGELFF.

The V call is TRBV14, the J call TRBJ1-1; 7 positions match TRBD1. This CDR3 has 15 residues. J gave up 3 bases and V 6 bases, and 10 bases lay outside the gene matches. From germline, CDR1 is SGHDN and CDR2 FVKESK. In nucleotides, the CDR3 is TGTGCCAGCAGTACAGGGGAAAGAGCGCACACTGAAGCTTTCTTT. Its protein is CASSTGERAHTEAFF.

The chain combines TRBV29-1 with TRBJ2-1, with TRBD2 matching 9 bases. The CDR3 is 15 amino acids. Germline-derived CDR1 and CDR2 are SQVTM and ANQGSEA. With V trimmed by 3 bases and J by 7 bases, 10 bases remained unmatched. CDR3 region: CSVEIPGLAWNEQFF. The CDR3 DNA reads as TGCAGCGTTGAGATTCCGGGACTAGCCTGGAATGAGCAGTTCTTC.